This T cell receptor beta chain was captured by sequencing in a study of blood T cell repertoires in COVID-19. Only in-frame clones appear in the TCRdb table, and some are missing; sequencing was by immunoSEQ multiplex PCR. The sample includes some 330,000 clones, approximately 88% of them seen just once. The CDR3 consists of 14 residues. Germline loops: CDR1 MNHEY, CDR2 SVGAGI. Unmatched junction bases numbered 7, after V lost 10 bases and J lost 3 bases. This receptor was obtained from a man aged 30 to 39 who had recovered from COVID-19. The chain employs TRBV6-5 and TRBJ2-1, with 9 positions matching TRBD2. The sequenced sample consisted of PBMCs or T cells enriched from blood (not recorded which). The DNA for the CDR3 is TGTGCCACTGCGACTAGCGGATTCTACAATGAGCAGTTCTTC. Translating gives CATATSGFYNEQFF.